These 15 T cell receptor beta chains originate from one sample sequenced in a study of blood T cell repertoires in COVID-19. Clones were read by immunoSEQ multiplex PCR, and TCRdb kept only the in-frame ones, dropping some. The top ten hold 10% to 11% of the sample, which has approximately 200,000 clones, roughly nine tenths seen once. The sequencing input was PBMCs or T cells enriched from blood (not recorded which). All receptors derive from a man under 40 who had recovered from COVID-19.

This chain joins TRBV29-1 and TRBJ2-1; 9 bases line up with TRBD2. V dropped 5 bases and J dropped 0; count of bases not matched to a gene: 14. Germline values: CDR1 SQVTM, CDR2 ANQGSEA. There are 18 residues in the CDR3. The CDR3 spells CSVTPHHLAGYSYNEQFF. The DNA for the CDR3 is TGCAGCGTTACCCCACACCATCTAGCGGGGTACTCCTACAATGAGCAGTTCTTC.

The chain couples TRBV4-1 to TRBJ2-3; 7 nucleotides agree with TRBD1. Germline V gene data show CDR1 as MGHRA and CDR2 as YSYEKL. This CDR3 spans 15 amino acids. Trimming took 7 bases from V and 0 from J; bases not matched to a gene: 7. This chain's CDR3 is CASNQADRSTDTQYF. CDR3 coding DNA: TGCGCCAGCAATCAAGCGGACAGGAGCACAGATACGCAGTATTTT.

The CDR3 loop is CGTSEANTGELFF. As DNA, the CDR3 is TGTGGGACTAGCGAGGCGAACACCGGGGAGCTGTTTTTT. V usage is TRBV28 and J usage is TRBJ2-2; 9 positions match TRBD2. Germline loops: CDR1 MDHEN, CDR2 SYDVKM. The CDR3 covers 13 residues.

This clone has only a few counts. In DNA, the CDR3 is TGTGCTAGTGGATTTGGTACAGTCCGCAATCAGCCCCAGCATTTT. This sequence encodes CASGFGTVRNQPQHF. This rearrangement joins TRBV12-5 to TRBJ1-5, with D unclear. The CDR3 is 15 residues long. Germline CDR1 is LGHNT and CDR2 is FRNRAP. The ends were cut back, 6 bases at V and 2 bases at J, with 14 bases in the middle.

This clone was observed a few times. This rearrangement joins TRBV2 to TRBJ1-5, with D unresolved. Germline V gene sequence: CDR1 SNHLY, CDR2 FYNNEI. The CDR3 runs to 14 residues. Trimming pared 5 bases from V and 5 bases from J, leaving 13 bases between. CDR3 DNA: TGTGCCAGCAGTTCCACACAGCCCGATCAGCCCCAGCATTTT. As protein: CASSSTQPDQPQHF.

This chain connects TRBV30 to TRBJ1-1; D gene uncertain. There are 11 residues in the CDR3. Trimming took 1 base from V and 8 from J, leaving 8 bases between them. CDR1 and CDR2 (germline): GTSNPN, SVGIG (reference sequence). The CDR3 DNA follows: TGTGCCTGGAGTGGGCAGTTCGAAGCTTTCTTT. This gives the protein CAWSGQFEAFF.

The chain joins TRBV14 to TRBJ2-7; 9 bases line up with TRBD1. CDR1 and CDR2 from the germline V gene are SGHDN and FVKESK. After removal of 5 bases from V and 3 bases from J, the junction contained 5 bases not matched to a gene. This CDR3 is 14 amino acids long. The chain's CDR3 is CASSYGTGNYEQYF. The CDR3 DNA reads TGTGCCAGCAGCTACGGGACAGGGAACTACGAGCAGTACTTC. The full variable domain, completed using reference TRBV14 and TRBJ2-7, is EAGVTQFPSHSVIEKGQTVTLRCDPISGHDNLYWYRRVMGKEIKFLLHFVKESKQDESGMPNNRFLAERTGGTYSTLKVQPAELEDSGVYFCASSYGTGNYEQYFGPGTRLTVT.

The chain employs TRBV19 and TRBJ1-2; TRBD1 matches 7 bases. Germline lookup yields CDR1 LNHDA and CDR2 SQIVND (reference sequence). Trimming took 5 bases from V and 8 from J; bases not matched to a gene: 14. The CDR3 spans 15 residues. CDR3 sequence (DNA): TGTGCCAGTAGTTCCGGACAGGCCATGGGGAAGGGCTACACCTTC. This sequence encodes CASSSGQAMGKGYTF. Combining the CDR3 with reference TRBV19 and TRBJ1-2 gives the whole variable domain DGGITQSPKYLFRKEGQNVTLSCEQNLNHDAMYWYRQDPGQGLRLIYYSQIVNDFQKGDIAEGYSVSREKKESFPLTVTSAQKNPTAFYLCASSSGQAMGKGYTFGSGTRLTVV.

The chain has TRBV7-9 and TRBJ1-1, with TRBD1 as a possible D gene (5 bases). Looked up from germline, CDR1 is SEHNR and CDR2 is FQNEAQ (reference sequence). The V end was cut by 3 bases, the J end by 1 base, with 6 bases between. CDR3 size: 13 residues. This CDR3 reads CASSFQGNTEAFF. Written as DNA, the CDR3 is TGTGCCAGCAGCTTTCAGGGGAACACTGAAGCTTTCTTT.

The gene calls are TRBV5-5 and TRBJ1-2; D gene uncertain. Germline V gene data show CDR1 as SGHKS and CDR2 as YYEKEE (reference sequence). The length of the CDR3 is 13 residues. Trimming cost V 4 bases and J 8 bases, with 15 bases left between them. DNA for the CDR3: TGTGCCAGCAGCCCCCTCCAGGCCACAGGCTACACCTTC. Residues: CASSPLQATGYTF.

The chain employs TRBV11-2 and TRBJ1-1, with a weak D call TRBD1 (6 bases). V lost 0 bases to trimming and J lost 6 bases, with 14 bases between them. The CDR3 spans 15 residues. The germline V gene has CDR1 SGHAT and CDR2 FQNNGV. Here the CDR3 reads CASSLDSGRGSEAFF. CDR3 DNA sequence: TGTGCCAGCAGCTTAGATTCAGGGAGGGGGTCTGAAGCTTTCTTT. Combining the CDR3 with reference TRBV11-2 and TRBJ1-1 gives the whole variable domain EAGVAQSPRYKIIEKRQSVAFWCNPISGHATLYWYQQILGQGPKLLIQFQNNGVVDDSQLPKDRFSAERLKGVDSTLKIQPAKLEDSAVYLCASSLDSGRGSEAFFGQGTRLTVV.

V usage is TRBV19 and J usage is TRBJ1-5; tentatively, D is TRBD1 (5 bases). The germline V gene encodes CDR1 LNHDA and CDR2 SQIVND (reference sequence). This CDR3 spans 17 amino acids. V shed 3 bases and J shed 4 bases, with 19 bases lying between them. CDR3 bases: TGTGCCAGTAGTATTGGGCCAGGTGGGGGGACGAATCAGCCCCAGCATTTT. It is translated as CASSIGPGGGTNQPQHF. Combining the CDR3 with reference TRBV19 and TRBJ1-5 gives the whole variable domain DGGITQSPKYLFRKEGQNVTLSCEQNLNHDAMYWYRQDPGQGLRLIYYSQIVNDFQKGDIAEGYSVSREKKESFPLTVTSAQKNPTAFYLCASSIGPGGGTNQPQHFGDGTRLSIL.

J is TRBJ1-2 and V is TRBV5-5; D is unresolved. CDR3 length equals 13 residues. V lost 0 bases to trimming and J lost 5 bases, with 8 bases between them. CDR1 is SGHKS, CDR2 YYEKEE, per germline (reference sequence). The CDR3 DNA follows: TGTGCCAGCAGCTTGGGGCTTACGTATGGCTACACCTTC. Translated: CASSLGLTYGYTF.

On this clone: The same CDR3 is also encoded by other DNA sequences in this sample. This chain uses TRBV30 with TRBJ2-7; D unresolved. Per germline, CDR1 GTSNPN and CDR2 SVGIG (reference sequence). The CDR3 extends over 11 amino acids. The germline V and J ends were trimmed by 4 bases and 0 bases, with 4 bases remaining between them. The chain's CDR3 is CAWKSSYEQYF. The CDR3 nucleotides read TGTGCCTGGAAGAGCTCCTACGAGCAGTACTTC.

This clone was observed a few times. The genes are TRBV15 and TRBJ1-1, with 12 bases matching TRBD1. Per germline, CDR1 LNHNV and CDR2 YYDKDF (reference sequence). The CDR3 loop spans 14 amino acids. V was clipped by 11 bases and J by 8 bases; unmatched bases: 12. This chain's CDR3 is CAARTGTGGREAFF. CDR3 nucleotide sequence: TGTGCCGCAAGGACCGGGACAGGGGGCAGAGAAGCTTTCTTT.